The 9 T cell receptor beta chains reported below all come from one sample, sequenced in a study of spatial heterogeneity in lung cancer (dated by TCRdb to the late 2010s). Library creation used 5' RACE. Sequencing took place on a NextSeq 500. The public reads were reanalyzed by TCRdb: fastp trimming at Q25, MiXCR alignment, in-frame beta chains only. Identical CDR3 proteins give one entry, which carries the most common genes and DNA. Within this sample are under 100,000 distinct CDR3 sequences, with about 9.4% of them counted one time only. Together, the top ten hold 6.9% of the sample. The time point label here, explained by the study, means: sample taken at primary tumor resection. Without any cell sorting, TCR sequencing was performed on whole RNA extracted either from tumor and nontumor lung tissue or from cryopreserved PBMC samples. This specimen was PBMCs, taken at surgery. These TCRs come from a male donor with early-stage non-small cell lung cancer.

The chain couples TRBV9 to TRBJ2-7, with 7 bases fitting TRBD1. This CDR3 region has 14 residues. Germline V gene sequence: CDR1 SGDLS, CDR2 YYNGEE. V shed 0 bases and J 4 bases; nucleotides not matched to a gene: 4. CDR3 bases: TGTGCCAGCAGCGTAGGGACAGGACCATACGAGCAGTACTTC. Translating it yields CASSVGTGPYEQYF.

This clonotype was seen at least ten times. The CDR3 DNA reads TGCAGTGCTAGAGATAAATGGATCGGACAGGGGAGCAATCAGCCCCAGCATTTT. It is translated as CSARDKWIGQGSNQPQHF. V gene TRBV20-1 combines with J gene TRBJ1-5; 9 nucleotides agree with TRBD1. This CDR3 region has 18 residues. The V gene's germline CDR1 is DFQATT and CDR2 SNEGSKA (reference sequence). V lost 0 bases, J lost 1 base, and 10 bases stayed unmatched.

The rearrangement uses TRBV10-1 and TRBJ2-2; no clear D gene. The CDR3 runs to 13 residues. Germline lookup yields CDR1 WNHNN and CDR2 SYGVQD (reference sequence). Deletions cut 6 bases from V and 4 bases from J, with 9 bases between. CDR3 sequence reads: CASSSQFTGELFF. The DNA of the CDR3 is TGCGCCAGCAGCTCCCAGTTCACCGGGGAGCTGTTTTTT.

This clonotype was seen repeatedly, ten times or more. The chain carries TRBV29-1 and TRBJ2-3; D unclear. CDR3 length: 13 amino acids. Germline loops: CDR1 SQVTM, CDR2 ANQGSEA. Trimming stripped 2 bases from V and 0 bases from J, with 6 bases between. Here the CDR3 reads CSVEPDSTDTQYF. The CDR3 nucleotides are TGCAGCGTTGAACCCGATAGCACAGATACGCAGTATTTT.

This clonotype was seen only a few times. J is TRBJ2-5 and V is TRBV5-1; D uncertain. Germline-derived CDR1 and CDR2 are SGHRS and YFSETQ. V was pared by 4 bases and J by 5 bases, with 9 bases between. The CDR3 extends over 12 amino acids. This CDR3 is CASSQGLETQYF. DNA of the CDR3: TGCGCCAGCAGCCAAGGTCTGGAGACCCAGTACTTC. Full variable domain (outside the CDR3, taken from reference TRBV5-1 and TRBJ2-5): KAGVTQTPRYLIKTRGQQVTLSCSPISGHRSVSWYQQTPGQGLQFLFEYFSETQRNKGNFPGRFSGRQFSNSRSEMNVSTLELGDSALYLCASSQGLETQYFGPGTRLLVL.

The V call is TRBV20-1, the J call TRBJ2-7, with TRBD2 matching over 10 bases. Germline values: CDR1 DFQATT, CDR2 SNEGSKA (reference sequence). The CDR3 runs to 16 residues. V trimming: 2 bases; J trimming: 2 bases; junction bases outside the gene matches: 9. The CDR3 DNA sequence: TGCAGTGCTAGATTTCCCATTAGCGGGAGGCCCTACGAGCAGTACTTC. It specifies CSARFPISGRPYEQYF.

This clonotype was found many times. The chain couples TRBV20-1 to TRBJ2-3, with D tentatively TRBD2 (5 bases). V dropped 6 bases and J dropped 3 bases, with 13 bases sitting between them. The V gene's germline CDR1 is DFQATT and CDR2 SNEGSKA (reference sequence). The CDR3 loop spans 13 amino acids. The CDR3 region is CSANAGPTDTQYF. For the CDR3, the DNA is TGCAGTGCGAATGCGGGTCCTACAGATACGCAGTATTTT.

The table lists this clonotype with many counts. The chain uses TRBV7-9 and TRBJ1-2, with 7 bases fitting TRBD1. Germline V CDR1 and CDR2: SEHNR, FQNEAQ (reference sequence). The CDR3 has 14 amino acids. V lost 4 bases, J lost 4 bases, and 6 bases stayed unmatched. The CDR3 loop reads CASSYTQGPYGYTF. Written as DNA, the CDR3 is TGTGCCAGCAGCTACACACAGGGGCCCTATGGCTACACCTTC.

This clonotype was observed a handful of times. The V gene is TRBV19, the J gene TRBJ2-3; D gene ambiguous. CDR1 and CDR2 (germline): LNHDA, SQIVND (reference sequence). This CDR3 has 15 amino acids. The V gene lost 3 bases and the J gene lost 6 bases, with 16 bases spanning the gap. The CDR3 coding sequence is TGTGCCAGTAGTATCGGACGGCCCGAGAGCGATACGCAGTATTTT. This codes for CASSIGRPESDTQYF.